This TCR beta chain emerged from a study of T cells in Graves' hyperthyroidism and ophthalmopathy. CDR1 is SGHRS, CDR2 YFSETQ, per germline. V was pared by 1 base and J by 1 base, with 11 bases between. The CDR3 has 15 amino acids. Amplification yielded TCR beta CDR3 regions, with RNA transcripts as the source. Primed by the HTBI set, a first-round RT-PCR was run on the TCR CDR3. TCRdb re-analysed the multiplex PCR reads in MiXCR, keeping a single row per CDR3 protein. The sample includes about 300,000 distinct CDR3 sequences, 25% of them seen just once. The sequence was collected from a man aged 35-49 years with Graves' hyperthyroidism that later progressed to Graves' ophthalmopathy. The chain employs TRBV5-1 and TRBJ2-5; possible D gene TRBD1, 5 bases. Sequences were obtained from blood. CDR3: CASSLRGHRQETQYF. Here the CDR3 DNA reads TGCGCCAGCAGCTTGAGAGGACACCGCCAAGAGACCCAGTACTTC.